The clone carrying this TCR beta chain was seen only once. The data were obtained in a study of blood T cell repertoires in COVID-19. On the study more broadly: The United States, Italy and Spain supplied acute and convalescent COVID-19 samples. PBMCs, B-cell-depleted T cells, or T cells were the source of the cDNA or gDNA that made up the material.

Seattle patient enrollment occurred during active infection, with longitudinal follow-up thereafter. How the authors handled the data: Amplification from reference gene primers served as the basis for estimated nucleated cell counts. The table came from immunoSEQ multiplex PCR; TCRdb's copy has only in-frame clones and leaves some out. V and J calls and clone size come straight from that table; D and trimming were deduced from the DNA. The profile covers about 170,000 clones, with around 85% appearing a single time and about 6.9% taken by the ten largest. V shed 3 bases, J shed 0 bases, and the junction held 10 bases outside the gene matches. This CDR3 is built from 19 residues. Germline V gene data show CDR1 as KGHSH and CDR2 as LQKENI.

The receptor's source is a man aged 80 or over with COVID-19, enrolled during active disease. The chain couples TRBV18 to TRBJ2-1; 11 nucleotides agree with TRBD2. Material: peripheral blood. CDR3 nucleotides: TGTGCCAGCTCACCGAATCTGCTAGCGGGGGGCTCCTCCTACAATGAGCAGTTCTTC. It encodes CASSPNLLAGGSSYNEQFF.